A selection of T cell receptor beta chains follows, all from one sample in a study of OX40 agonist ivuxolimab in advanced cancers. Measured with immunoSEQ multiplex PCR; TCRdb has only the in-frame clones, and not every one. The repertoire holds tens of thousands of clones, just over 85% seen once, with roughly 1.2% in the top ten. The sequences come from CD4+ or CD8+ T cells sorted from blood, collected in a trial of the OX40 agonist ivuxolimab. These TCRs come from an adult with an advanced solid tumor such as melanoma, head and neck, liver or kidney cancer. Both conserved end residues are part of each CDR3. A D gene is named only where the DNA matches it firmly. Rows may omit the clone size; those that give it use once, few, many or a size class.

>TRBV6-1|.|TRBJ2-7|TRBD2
CASSIAGTSAYEQYF
TGTGCCAGCAGTATAGCCGGGACTAGCGCTTACGAGCAGTACTTC
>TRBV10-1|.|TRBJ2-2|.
CASSRDTTGELFF
TGCGCCAGCAGCCGGGACACCACCGGGGAGCTGTTTTTT
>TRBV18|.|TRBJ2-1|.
CASSPGQGTYNEQFF
TGTGCCAGCTCACCAGGGCAGGGTACCTACAATGAGCAGTTCTTC
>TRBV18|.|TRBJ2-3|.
CASSPPVTTDTQYF
TGTGCCAGCTCACCCCCCGTAACCACAGATACGCAGTATTTT
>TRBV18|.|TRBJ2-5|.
CASSPPNAQETQYF
TGTGCCAGCTCACCACCGAATGCCCAAGAGACCCAGTACTTC
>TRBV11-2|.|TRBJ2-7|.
CASSLVYPAGEQYF
TGTGCCAGCAGCTTAGTATACCCGGCTGGCGAGCAGTACTTC
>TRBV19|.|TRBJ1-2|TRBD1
CASSLGTGRSYGYTF
TGTGCCAGTAGTTTAGGGACAGGTCGATCTTATGGCTACACCTTC
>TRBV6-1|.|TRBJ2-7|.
CASSDHMKPYEQYF
TGTGCCAGCAGTGACCATATGAAACCCTACGAGCAGTACTTC
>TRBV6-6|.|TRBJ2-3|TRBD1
CASSPGQGEGTDTQYF
TGTGCCAGCAGTCCCGGACAGGGCGAGGGCACAGATACGCAGTATTTT
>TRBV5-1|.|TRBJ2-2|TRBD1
CASSGRGQGTGELFF
TGCGCCAGCAGCGGGAGGGGACAGGGGACCGGGGAGCTGTTTTTT
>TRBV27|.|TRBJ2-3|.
CASRAGVVDTQYF
TGTGCCAGCAGAGCAGGGGTTGTAGATACGCAGTATTTT
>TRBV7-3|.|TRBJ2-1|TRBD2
CASSKGTSGSIYNEQFF
TGTGCCAGCAGCAAGGGGACTAGCGGGAGTATCTACAATGAGCAGTTCTTC
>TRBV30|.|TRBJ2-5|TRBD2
CAWRRTSGGTETQYF
TGTGCCTGGAGGCGGACTAGCGGGGGGACAGAGACCCAGTACTTC
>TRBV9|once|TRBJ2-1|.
CASSVAWAAGNEQFF
TGTGCCAGCAGCGTAGCCTGGGCGGCCGGGAATGAGCAGTTCTTC
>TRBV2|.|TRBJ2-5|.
CASSEWETQYF
TGTGCCAGCAGTGAATGGGAGACCCAGTACTTC
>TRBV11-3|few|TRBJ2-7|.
CASSPYLSSYEQYF
TGTGCCAGCAGCCCATACTTAAGCTCCTACGAGCAGTACTTC
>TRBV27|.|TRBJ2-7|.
CASSPIHGVGVEQYF
TGTGCCAGCAGTCCCATCCACGGGGTAGGGGTCGAGCAGTACTTC
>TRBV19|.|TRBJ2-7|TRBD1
CASSLGAGTGDLYF
TGTGCCAGTAGTCTAGGGGCCGGGACAGGGGACTTGTACTTC
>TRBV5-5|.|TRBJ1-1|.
CASSLAANTEAFF
TGTGCCAGCAGCTTGGCAGCGAACACTGAAGCTTTCTTT
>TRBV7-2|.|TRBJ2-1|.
CASSLARGDEQFF
TGTGCCAGCAGCTTAGCCCGGGGCGATGAGCAGTTCTTC
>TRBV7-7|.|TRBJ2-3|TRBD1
CASSAGQGGTDTQYF
TGTGCTAGCAGCGCAGGACAGGGGGGCACAGATACGCAGTATTTT
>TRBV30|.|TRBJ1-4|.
CAWSPTWGQINEKLFF
TGTGCCTGGAGCCCAACCTGGGGGCAGATTAATGAAAAACTGTTTTTT
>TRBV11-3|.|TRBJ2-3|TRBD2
CASSNRLAGSTDTQYF
TGTGCCAGCAGCAACCGACTAGCGGGAAGTACAGATACGCAGTATTTT
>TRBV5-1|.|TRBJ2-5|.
CASYRNSVQETQYF
TGCGCCAGCTACAGAAACAGCGTCCAAGAGACCCAGTACTTC
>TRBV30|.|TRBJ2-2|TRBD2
CAWGGLAGVTGELFF
TGTGCCTGGGGGGGACTAGCGGGCGTCACCGGGGAGCTGTTTTTT
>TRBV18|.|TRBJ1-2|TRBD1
CASSPNPTGVDYGYTF
TGTGCCAGCTCACCAAATCCGACAGGGGTTGACTATGGCTACACCTTC
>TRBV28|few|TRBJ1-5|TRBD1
CASSLDRVQPQHF
TGTGCCAGCAGTTTAGACAGGGTTCAGCCCCAGCATTTT
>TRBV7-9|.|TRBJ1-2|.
CASSLGSSINYGYTF
TGTGCCAGCAGCTTAGGCAGCTCTATAAACTATGGCTACACCTTC
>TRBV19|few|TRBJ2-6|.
CASSIGPKKGTGANVLTF
TGTGCCAGTAGTATAGGCCCCAAAAAGGGAACTGGGGCCAACGTCCTGACTTTC
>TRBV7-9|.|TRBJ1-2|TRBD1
CASSSTGPFYGYTF
TGTGCCAGCAGTTCGACAGGGCCCTTCTATGGCTACACCTTC
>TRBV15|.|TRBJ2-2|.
CATSRGGSSAGELFF
TGTGCCACCAGCAGGGGTGGGAGCAGCGCCGGGGAGCTGTTTTTT
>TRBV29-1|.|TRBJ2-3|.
CSVVLIAPDTQYF
TGCAGCGTTGTTTTGATAGCCCCAGATACGCAGTATTTT
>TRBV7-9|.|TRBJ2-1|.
CASSLGTYNEQFF
TGTGCCAGCAGCCTCGGGACTTACAATGAGCAGTTCTTC
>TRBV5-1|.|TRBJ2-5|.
CASTWAAQGGETQYF
TGCGCCAGCACCTGGGCAGCTCAAGGTGGAGAGACCCAGTACTTC
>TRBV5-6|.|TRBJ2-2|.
CASSLLRDLTGELFF
TGTGCCAGCAGCTTGTTGCGAGATCTCACCGGGGAGCTGTTTTTT
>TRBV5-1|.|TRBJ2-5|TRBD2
CASSSGLADRAETQYF
TGCGCCAGCAGCTCGGGACTAGCGGACAGAGCCGAGACCCAGTACTTC
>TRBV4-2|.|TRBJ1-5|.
CASSQDSADNQPQHF
TGTGCCAGCAGCCAAGATAGCGCCGACAATCAGCCCCAGCATTTT
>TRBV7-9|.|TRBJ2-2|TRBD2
CAIAPGLAGAGELFF
TGTGCCATCGCACCGGGACTAGCGGGAGCTGGGGAGCTGTTTTTT
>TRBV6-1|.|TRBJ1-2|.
CASTVSGGYYGYTF
TGTGCCAGTACTGTCTCTGGAGGTTACTATGGCTACACCTTC
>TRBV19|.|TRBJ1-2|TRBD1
CASTRAETGGSGYTF
TGTGCCAGTACTCGAGCCGAGACAGGGGGCTCTGGCTACACCTTC
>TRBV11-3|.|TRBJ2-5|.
CASSLDLRGTQYF
TGTGCCAGCAGCTTAGATCTTCGGGGGACCCAGTACTTC
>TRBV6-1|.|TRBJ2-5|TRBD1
CASPRGPQETQYF
TGTGCCAGCCCCAGGGGGCCACAAGAGACCCAGTACTTC
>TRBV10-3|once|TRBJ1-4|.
CAISLGANEKLFF
TGTGCCATCAGTTTGGGCGCGAATGAAAAACTGTTTTTT
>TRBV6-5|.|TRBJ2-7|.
CASTLDGSSYEQYF
TGTGCCAGCACTCTGGACGGATCTTCCTACGAGCAGTACTTC
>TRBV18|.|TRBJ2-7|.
CASSRRDTYEQYF
TGTGCCAGCTCACGGCGGGATACCTACGAGCAGTACTTC
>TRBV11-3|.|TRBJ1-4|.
CASSLDRVNEKLFF
TGTGCCAGCAGCTTAGACAGGGTTAATGAAAAACTGTTTTTT
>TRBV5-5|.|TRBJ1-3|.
CASSLAGVGNTIYF
TGTGCCAGCAGCTTGGCAGGGGTTGGAAACACCATATATTTT
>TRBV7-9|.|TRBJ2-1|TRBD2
CAGSSGRGNEQFF
TGTGCCGGATCTAGCGGGAGGGGCAATGAGCAGTTCTTC
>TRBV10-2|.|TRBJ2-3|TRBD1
CASGDRGPDTQYF
TGCGCCAGCGGCGACAGGGGCCCGGATACGCAGTATTTT
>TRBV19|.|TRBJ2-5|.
CASSLQVQETQYF
TGTGCCAGTAGTCTACAGGTCCAAGAGACCCAGTACTTC
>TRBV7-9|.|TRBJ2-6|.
CASSLGNSGANVLTF
TGTGCCAGCAGCTTAGGGAACTCTGGGGCCAACGTCCTGACTTTC